Presented here are 20 T cell receptor beta chains from one specimen sequenced in a study of blood T cells in healthy people across ages. A second PCR of roughly 7 to 11 cycles used a sample-barcoded 5' primer and a J-beta primer mix. TCRdb passed the 5' RACE reads through MiXCR, listing each CDR3 protein once. Here the sample spans nearly 1 million distinct CDR3 sequences, 51% being singletons. The source material was blood. The receptor source for this set is a woman in her sixties or seventies in good health.

The CDR3 spells CSASRTLIYEQYF. The DNA for the CDR3 is TGCAGTGCTAGTCGGACTCTTATATACGAGCAGTACTTC. V gene TRBV20-1 combines with J gene TRBJ2-4; TRBD2 might be the D (5 bases). The J call is in doubt because the DNA end fits TRBJ2-7 better. Per germline, CDR1 DFQATT and CDR2 SNEGSKA (reference sequence). The CDR3 totals 13 residues.

This clonotype occurred a few times. V is TRBV20-1 and J is TRBJ2-5, with D possibly TRBD2 on 5 matching bases. V gave up 1 base and J gave up 0 bases, with 9 bases separating them. This CDR3 is built from 14 residues. The germline V gene encodes CDR1 DFQATT and CDR2 SNEGSKA (reference sequence). CDR3 nucleotides: TGCAGTGCTAGAGCGCCGGGGAACCAAGAGACCCAGTACTTC. Translating gives CSARAPGNQETQYF.

CDR3 sequence (DNA): TGCGCCAGCAGCTTGGAGAACAGCGATAATAATTCACCCCTCCACTTT. It yields the protein CASSLENSDNNSPLHF. This sequence joins TRBV5-1 and TRBJ1-6, with no clear D. Germline V gene data show CDR1 as SGHRS and CDR2 as YFSETQ. Trimming left V 0 bases short and J 5 bases short, with 12 bases between. The CDR3 covers 16 residues.

The J gene is TRBJ1-5, the V gene TRBV27, with D unclear. Trimming took off 5 bases at V and 6 bases at J, with 11 bases between the two ends. The germline gives CDR1 MNHEY, CDR2 SMNVEV (reference sequence). The CDR3 consists of 13 residues. CDR3 in amino acids: CASSVGRFQPQHF. The CDR3 bases are TGTGCCAGCAGTGTAGGCCGATTTCAGCCCCAGCATTTT.

With respect to this clonotype: Relative to the germline gene, one junction end is altered; a read error may explain this. V gene TRBV20-1 combines with J gene TRBJ2-1; D call uncertain. Germline V gene data show CDR1 as DFQATT and CDR2 as SNEGSKA (reference sequence). The CDR3 is 12 amino acids. CDR3 in amino acids: CSARVRVGEQFF. The CDR3 DNA follows: TGCAGTGCAAGAGTGAGAGTGGGAGAGCAGTTCTTC.

V usage is TRBV12-3 or TRBV12-4 and J usage is TRBJ2-1; 12 positions match TRBD2. Trimming took 8 bases from V and 6 from J; bases not matched to a gene: 5. The CDR3 is 14 residues long. The CDR3 coding sequence is TGTGCCAGCGGCGGACTAGCGGGGACCAATGAGCAGTTCTTC. Its protein product is CASGGLAGTNEQFF.

In regard to this clonotype: A read error may account for a junction end that differs from germline. The V and J genes are TRBV7-9 and TRBJ2-5; 9 positions match TRBD1. Germline V gene data show CDR1 as SEHNR and CDR2 as FQNEAQ (reference sequence). The CDR3 runs 15 residues. CDR3 amino acids: CVSTPVQGAEETQYF. DNA for the CDR3: TGTGTCAGCACCCCGGTACAGGGGGCAGAAGAGACCCAGTACTTC.

This clonotype has just a few counts. The chain has TRBV14 and TRBJ2-2; D gene unclear. Trimming took off 1 base at V and 8 bases at J, with 2 bases between the two ends. The CDR3 runs to 11 residues. Germline CDR1 is SGHDN and CDR2 is FVKESK. CDR3 sequence (DNA): TGTGCCAGCAGCCAAGTTGGGGAGCTGTTTTTT. Translating it yields CASSQVGELFF.

The chain joins TRBV4-1 to TRBJ2-4; tentatively, D is TRBD2 (7 bases). The CDR3 has 15 residues. V was trimmed by 0 bases and J by 9 bases, leaving 15 bases between them. The germline gives CDR1 MGHRA, CDR2 YSYEKL. CDR3 sequence reads: CASSQDGEGGGIQYF. Written as DNA, the CDR3 is TGCGCCAGCAGCCAAGATGGAGAGGGAGGGGGCATTCAGTACTTC.

The genes are TRBV20-1 and TRBJ2-3; D is possibly TRBD2 (6 bases). The CDR3 extends over 14 amino acids. Germline-derived CDR1 and CDR2 are DFQATT and SNEGSKA (reference sequence). V dropped 3 bases and J dropped 6 bases, with 16 bases sitting between them. The CDR3 reads CSASGTRGRDTQYF. The CDR3 DNA reads as TGCAGTGCTAGTGGGACTCGAGGACGGGATACGCAGTATTTT.

This clonotype was seen a few times. The chain has TRBV12-3 or TRBV12-4 and TRBJ2-1, with D possibly being TRBD2 (5 bases). The CDR3 runs 13 residues. Trimming left V 3 bases short and J 3 bases short, with 6 bases between. The CDR3 nucleotides read TGTGCCAGCAGTTTCGGGGACTACAATGAGCAGTTCTTC. Translated: CASSFGDYNEQFF.

This rearrangement joins TRBV6-1 to TRBJ1-2; D uncertain. V was trimmed by 6 bases and J by 0 bases, leaving 11 bases between them. Germline assignment: CDR1 MNHNS and CDR2 SASEGT. The CDR3 is 14 amino acids. The DNA for the CDR3 is TGTGCCAGCAGGCCCCCTTATGCTAACTATGGCTACACCTTC. The encoded protein is CASRPPYANYGYTF.

V is TRBV7-2 and J is TRBJ2-3; D is perhaps TRBD1 (6 bases). Per germline, CDR1 SGHTA and CDR2 FQGNSA. V lost 2 bases to trimming and J lost 1 base, with 13 bases between them. This CDR3 is built from 16 residues. The CDR3 nucleotides read TGTGCCAGCAGCTTACCAGGGGTTGGTCGCACAGATACGCAGTATTTT. Its translation is CASSLPGVGRTDTQYF.

V is TRBV27 and J is TRBJ2-7, with a weak D call TRBD1 (6 bases). Germline-derived CDR1 and CDR2 are MNHEY and SMNVEV (reference sequence). This CDR3 has 15 amino acids. V lost 5 bases to trimming and J lost 7 bases, with 21 bases between them. The CDR3 DNA reads as TGTGCCAGCAGTGATCAGGGGTCCCTAACTTGGGAGCAGTACTTC. This sequence encodes CASSDQGSLTWEQYF.

This clonotype was seen a few times. V gene TRBV28 combines with J gene TRBJ2-6; D unresolved. There are 17 residues in the CDR3. Trimming removed 5 bases at V and 0 bases at J, with 14 bases between. Germline V gene sequence: CDR1 MDHEN, CDR2 SYDVKM. This CDR3 reads CASSPYYLHSGANVLTF. The CDR3 coding sequence is TGTGCCAGCAGTCCGTACTACTTGCACTCTGGGGCCAACGTCCTGACTTTC.

The rearrangement joins TRBV7-2 to TRBJ2-3; D unclear. From germline, CDR1 is SGHTA and CDR2 FQGNSA. CDR3 length: 15 residues. V dropped 8 bases and J dropped 3 bases, with 18 bases sitting between them. The CDR3 coding sequence is TGTGCCAGCCTTCCCCGCAAAGCGCGAACAGATACGCAGTATTTT. Its protein product is CASLPRKARTDTQYF. Full variable domain (missing parts from reference TRBV7-2 and TRBJ2-3): GAGVSQSPSNKVTEKGKDVELRCDPISGHTALYWYRQSLGQGLEFLIYFQGNSAPDKSGLPSDRFSAERTGGSVSTLTIQRTQQEDSAVYLCASLPRKARTDTQYFGPGTRLTVL.

This clonotype appeared a few times. The gene calls are TRBV20-1 and TRBJ2-3; TRBD2 matches at 8 bases. The V gene end was trimmed by 5 bases and the J gene end by 3 bases; junction bases not matched to a gene: 10. The CDR3 extends over 15 amino acids. Germline V gene sequence: CDR1 DFQATT, CDR2 SNEGSKA (reference sequence). Written as DNA, the CDR3 is TGCAGTGCTCTGGGACTAGACATTGAAACAGATACGCAGTATTTT. Its protein is CSALGLDIETDTQYF.

The sample holds a few counts of this clonotype. The chain links TRBV11-2 to TRBJ2-3; D may be TRBD1 (6 bases). The CDR3 is 14 residues long. The V and J ends lost 5 bases and 4 bases respectively, with 13 bases between them. The V gene's germline CDR1 is SGHAT and CDR2 FQNNGV. This CDR3 is CASSPGQTPDTQYF. CDR3 DNA sequence: TGTGCCAGCAGCCCAGGACAGACACCAGATACGCAGTATTTT.

There are a few counts of this clonotype. The chain has TRBV29-1 and TRBJ2-1, with D tentatively TRBD1 (6 bases). CDR3 length equals 13 residues. Germline values: CDR1 SQVTM, CDR2 ANQGSEA. V was shortened by 4 bases and J by 6 bases, with 13 bases between the two germline ends. CDR3 DNA sequence: TGCAGCGTTGTGGTCTGGACAGTCAATGAGCAGTTCTTC. This translates into CSVVVWTVNEQFF.

The V and J genes are TRBV20-1 and TRBJ2-1; the D gene is possibly TRBD2 (5 bases). This CDR3 is 12 amino acids long. The V gene's germline CDR1 is DFQATT and CDR2 SNEGSKA (reference sequence). With 3 bases removed from V and 6 bases from J, the gap between germline ends came to 9 bases. The DNA for the CDR3 is TGCAGTGCTAGCGGGATGCGCAATGAGCAGTTCTTC. This gives the protein CSASGMRNEQFF.